A selection of T cell receptor beta chains follows, all from one sample in a study of blood T cell repertoires in COVID-19. Some clones are missing from TCRdb's copy, which holds only in-frame ones; the method was immunoSEQ multiplex PCR. Of 180,000 or so clones in the sample, 70% to 90% were seen once. The sample consisted of peripheral blood. The receptors here all came from a man aged 55 to 70 with acute or convalescent COVID-19. The CDR3 runs from the conserved cysteine through the conserved F or W. A D gene is named only where the DNA matches it firmly. Expanded clones get a size class; other rows say once, few or many, or leave the size out.

cdr3_length clone_size j_call v_call d_call cdr3_nt cdr3_aa
14 - TRBJ1-2 TRBV11-2 - TGTGCCAGCAGCGGTGGGGGGACGTTGCGTGGCTACACCTTC CASSGGGTLRGYTF
15 - TRBJ2-1 TRBV3-1/TRBV3-2 TRBD2 TGTGCCAGCAGCCCAGGGATCCGGGAGGGTCTTGAGCAGTTCTTC CASSPGIREGLEQFF
15 - TRBJ1-6 TRBV2 TRBD1 TGTGCCAGCAGTGGGCAGGGGGCCCATAATTCACCCCTCCACTTT CASSGQGAHNSPLHF
15 - TRBJ2-1 TRBV7-2 TRBD2 TGTGCCAGCAGCTTAGTTAGCGGGAGTGGCAATGAGCAGTTCTTC CASSLVSGSGNEQFF
15 - TRBJ1-1 TRBV28 TRBD1 TGTGCCAGCAGCACCGCCGGACAGGGAGGGTCTGAAGCTTTCTTT CASSTAGQGGSEAFF
16 - TRBJ2-2 TRBV6-2/TRBV6-3 TRBD1 TGTGCCAGCAGTTTGCGACAGGGGGTAAACACCGGGGAGCTGTTTTTT CASSLRQGVNTGELFF
14 - TRBJ2-1 TRBV5-1 TRBD2 TGCGCCAGCAGCTTGGTGCTAGCGGGAAATGAGCAGTTCTTC CASSLVLAGNEQFF
15 - TRBJ1-2 TRBV4-3 - TGCGCCAGCAGCCAAAGATCAGGGGCGGGCCATGGCTACACCTTC CASSQRSGAGHGYTF
15 - TRBJ2-1 TRBV3-1/TRBV3-2 - TGTGCCAGCAGCCAAGCTAGTTTCGTCTACAATGAGCAGTTCTTC CASSQASFVYNEQFF
16 few TRBJ1-1 TRBV30 TRBD1 TGTGCCTGGAGTGGGATACAGGGGGCTAGTGACACTGAAGCTTTCTTT CAWSGIQGASDTEAFF
14 - TRBJ1-6 TRBV9 - TGTGCCAGCAGCCGGACGAGGGCGGAATCACCCCTCCACTTT CASSRTRAESPLHF
14 once TRBJ2-7 TRBV10-3 - TGTGCCATCAGTGTTAACGTCGCAGGCGACGAGCAGTACTTC CAISVNVAGDEQYF
16 - TRBJ2-7 TRBV28 TRBD1 TGTGCCAGCAGTTCAGGGACAGGGGGCCATTTGGGCGAGCAGTACTTC CASSSGTGGHLGEQYF
16 - TRBJ1-3 TRBV9 - TGTGCCAGCAGCGTAGCTTTAGCAGGGGCTGGAAACACCATATATTTT CASSVALAGAGNTIYF
11 - TRBJ2-7 TRBV29-1 - TGCAGCGTCGTTGGGAGAAACGAGCAGTACTTC CSVVGRNEQYF
13 few TRBJ1-6 TRBV7-3 - TGTGCCAGCAGCTTAGGCCCCAATTCACCCCTCCACTTT CASSLGPNSPLHF
16 - TRBJ2-3 TRBV5-1 - TGCGCCAGCAGCTTGCAGGGGGAGGTAAAGACAGATACGCAGTATTTT CASSLQGEVKTDTQYF
13 - TRBJ2-7 TRBV28 - TGTGCCAGCAGTCGCACAGGGAGTGGAGAGCAGTACTTC CASSRTGSGEQYF
16 - TRBJ2-5 TRBV9 - TGTGCCAGCAGCGTAGGACTAGACCGATACCAAGAGACCCAGTACTTC CASSVGLDRYQETQYF
15 - TRBJ1-5 TRBV6-2/TRBV6-3 - TGTGCCAGCAGTCCAGAAAGGGGTAGCAATCAGCCCCAGCATTTT CASSPERGSNQPQHF
14 - TRBJ2-7 TRBV5-1 TRBD1 TGCGCCAGCAGCTGGGGACAGGGTCTCTACGAGCAGTACTTC CASSWGQGLYEQYF
13 - TRBJ1-2 TRBV29-1 - TGCAGCGCCACAACCCCGGGATACTATGGCTACACCTTC CSATTPGYYGYTF
13 - TRBJ2-2 TRBV2 - TGTGCCAGCATAGGGGGTAGCACCGGGGAGCTGTTTTTT CASIGGSTGELFF
15 - TRBJ2-1 TRBV6-4 TRBD1 TGTGCCAGCAGTGATACAGGGGGAACATACAATGAGCAGTTCTTC CASSDTGGTYNEQFF
16 once TRBJ2-3 TRBV28 TRBD2 TGTGCCAGCAGATCGGACTTAGCGGGGGCCCCAGATACGCAGTATTTT CASRSDLAGAPDTQYF
15 - TRBJ2-7 TRBV6-1 TRBD2 TGTGCCAGCAGTGAGAAAGCGGGAAGCTCCTACGAGCAGTACTTC CASSEKAGSSYEQYF
13 few TRBJ2-5 TRBV10-3 - TGTGCCATCAGTGATGGAGGGGAAGAGACCCAGTACTTC CAISDGGEETQYF
12 - TRBJ1-1 TRBV19 - TGTGCCAGTAGTACCTGGACGGGAGAAGCTTTCTTT CASSTWTGEAFF
18 - TRBJ1-4 TRBV4-2 - TGTGCCAGCAGCCAAGGGCCGACGGGGAGGTCAACTAATGAAAAACTGTTTTTT CASSQGPTGRSTNEKLFF
15 - TRBJ1-5 TRBV21-1 - TGTGCCAGCAGCCTTACAGGGGCTGACAATCAGCCCCAGCATTTT CASSLTGADNQPQHF
11 - TRBJ2-2 TRBV12-3/TRBV12-4 TRBD2 TGTGCCACCGGCGGGGGTAGAGAGCTGTTTTTT CATGGGRELFF
13 - TRBJ1-2 TRBV2 - TGTGCCAGCAGTACACAGGAGTTTTATGGCTACACCTTC CASSTQEFYGYTF
15 - TRBJ1-5 TRBV2 - TGTGCCAGCAGTGCCCGCGCAGGCATTAATCAGCCCCAGCATTTT CASSARAGINQPQHF
12 once TRBJ2-1 TRBV3-1/TRBV3-2 - TGTGCCAGCAGCAACTCGGGAGTTGGACAGTTCTTC CASSNSGVGQFF
14 - TRBJ2-1 TRBV9 - TGTGCCAGCAGCGGATGGGGGCCTAACCATGAGCAGTTCTTC CASSGWGPNHEQFF
13 - TRBJ2-7 TRBV3-1/TRBV3-2 - TGTGCCAGCAGGGGACAAGGCCCCTACGAGCAGTACTTC CASRGQGPYEQYF
12 - TRBJ1-4 TRBV7-9 TRBD1 TGTGCCATTGACAGGGACGCTGAAAAACTGTTTTTT CAIDRDAEKLFF
17 - TRBJ2-2 TRBV6-2/TRBV6-3 TRBD2 TGTGCCAGCAGTTTAGGACTAGCGGGAGGAGGCACCGGGGAGCTGTTTTTT CASSLGLAGGGTGELFF
13 many TRBJ1-5 TRBV7-9 - TGTGCCAGCGAGGGGGGGGCAAATCAGCCCCAGCATTTT CASEGGANQPQHF
15 - TRBJ2-1 TRBV7-2 - TGTGCCAGCAGCTTCTACAGCCAAGTGGTAAATGAGCAGTTCTTC CASSFYSQVVNEQFF
15 - TRBJ2-2 TRBV21-1 - TGTGCCAGCAGCCTCGGGACAGGGGACACCGGGGAGCTGTTTTTT CASSLGTGDTGELFF
16 - TRBJ1-2 TRBV5-1 TRBD1 TGCGCTAGCAGCTTGAGCGGACAGGGGAATGCGGATGGCTACACCTTC CASSLSGQGNADGYTF
15 once TRBJ2-5 TRBV2 - TGTGCCAGCAGGACCAGGGGGGACCTACAAGAGACCCAGTACTTC CASRTRGDLQETQYF
15 - TRBJ2-7 TRBV6-1 - TGTGCCAGCAGTCTCGGGAGACTGTTAACCGGCGAGCAGTACTTC CASSLGRLLTGEQYF
13 - TRBJ1-1 TRBV19 - TGTGCCAGTAGTAGCACACTAAACACTGAAGCTTTCTTT CASSSTLNTEAFF